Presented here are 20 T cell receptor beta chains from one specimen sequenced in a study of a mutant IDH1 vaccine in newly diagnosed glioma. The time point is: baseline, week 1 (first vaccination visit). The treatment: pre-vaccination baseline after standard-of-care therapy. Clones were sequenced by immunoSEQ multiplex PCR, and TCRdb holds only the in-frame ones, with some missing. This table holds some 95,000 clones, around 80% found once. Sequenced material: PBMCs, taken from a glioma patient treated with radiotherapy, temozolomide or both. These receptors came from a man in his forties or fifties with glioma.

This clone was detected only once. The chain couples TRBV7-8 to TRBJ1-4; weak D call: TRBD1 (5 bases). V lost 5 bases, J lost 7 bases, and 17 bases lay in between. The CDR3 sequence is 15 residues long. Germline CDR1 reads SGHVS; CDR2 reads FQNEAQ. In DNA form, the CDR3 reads TGTGCCAGCAGCATCCCCGGGGGTTATAGTGAAAAACTGTTTTTT. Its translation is CASSIPGGYSEKLFF.

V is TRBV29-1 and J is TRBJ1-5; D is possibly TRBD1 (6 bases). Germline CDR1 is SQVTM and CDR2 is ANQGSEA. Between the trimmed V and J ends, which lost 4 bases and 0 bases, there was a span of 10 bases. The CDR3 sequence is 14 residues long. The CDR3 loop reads CSVAQGLSNQPQHF. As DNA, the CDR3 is TGCAGCGTTGCACAGGGCCTTAGCAATCAGCCCCAGCATTTT.

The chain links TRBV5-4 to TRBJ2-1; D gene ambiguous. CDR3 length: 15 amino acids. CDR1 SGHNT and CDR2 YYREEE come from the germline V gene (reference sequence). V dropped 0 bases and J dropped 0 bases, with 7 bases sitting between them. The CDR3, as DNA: TGTGCCAGCAGCTTGGTAGGCCGCTCCTACAATGAGCAGTTCTTC. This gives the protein CASSLVGRSYNEQFF.

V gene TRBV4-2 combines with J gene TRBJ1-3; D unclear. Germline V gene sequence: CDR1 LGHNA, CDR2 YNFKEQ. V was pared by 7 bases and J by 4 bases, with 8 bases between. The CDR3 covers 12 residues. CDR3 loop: CASTPDGNTIYF. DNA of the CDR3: TGTGCCAGCACCCCCGACGGAAACACCATATATTTT.

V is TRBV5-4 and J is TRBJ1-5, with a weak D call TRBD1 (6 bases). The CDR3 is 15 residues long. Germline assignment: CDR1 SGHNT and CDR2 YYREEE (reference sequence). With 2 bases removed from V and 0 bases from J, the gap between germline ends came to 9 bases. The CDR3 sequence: CASSFGGASNQPQHF. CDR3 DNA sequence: TGTGCCAGCAGCTTTGGGGGGGCTAGCAATCAGCCCCAGCATTTT.

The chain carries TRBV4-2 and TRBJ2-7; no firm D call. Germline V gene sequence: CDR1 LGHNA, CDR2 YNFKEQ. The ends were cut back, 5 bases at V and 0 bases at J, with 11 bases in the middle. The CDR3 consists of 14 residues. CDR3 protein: CASSLGPNSYEQYF. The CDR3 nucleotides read TGTGCCAGCAGCTTAGGGCCAAACTCCTACGAGCAGTACTTC.

As DNA, the CDR3 is TGTGCCAGCAGCTTAGGTTGGGGGGTAGCCTACGAGCAGTACTTC. It is translated as CASSLGWGVAYEQYF. V is TRBV7-2 and J is TRBJ2-7; a possible D gene is TRBD2 (6 bases). Trimming pared 1 base from V and 2 bases from J, leaving 12 bases between. The length of the CDR3 is 15 residues. The V gene's germline CDR1 is SGHTA and CDR2 FQGNSA. The full variable domain, its missing parts supplied by reference TRBV7-2 and TRBJ2-7, is GAGVSQSPSNKVTEKGKDVELRCDPISGHTALYWYRQSLGQGLEFLIYFQGNSAPDKSGLPSDRFSAERTGGSVSTLTIQRTQQEDSAVYLCASSLGWGVAYEQYFGPGTRLTVT.

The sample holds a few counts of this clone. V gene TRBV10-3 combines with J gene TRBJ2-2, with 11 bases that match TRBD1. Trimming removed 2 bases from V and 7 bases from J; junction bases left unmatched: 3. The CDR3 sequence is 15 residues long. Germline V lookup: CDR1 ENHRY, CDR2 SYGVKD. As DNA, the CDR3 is TGTGCCATCAGTGAGCCGGGACAGGGGGTCGGGGAGCTGTTTTTT. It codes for CAISEPGQGVGELFF.

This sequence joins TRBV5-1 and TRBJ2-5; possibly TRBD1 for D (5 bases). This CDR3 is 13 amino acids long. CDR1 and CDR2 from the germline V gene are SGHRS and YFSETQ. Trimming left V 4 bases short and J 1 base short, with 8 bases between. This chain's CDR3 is CASSPDTQETQYF. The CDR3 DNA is TGCGCCAGCAGCCCGGACACCCAAGAGACCCAGTACTTC.

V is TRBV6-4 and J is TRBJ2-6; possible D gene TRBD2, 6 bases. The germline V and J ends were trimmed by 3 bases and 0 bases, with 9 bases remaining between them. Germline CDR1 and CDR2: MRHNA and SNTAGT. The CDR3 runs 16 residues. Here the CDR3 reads CASSEGGISGANVLTF. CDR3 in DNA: TGTGCCAGCAGTGAAGGAGGGATCTCTGGGGCCAACGTCCTGACTTTC.

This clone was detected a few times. CDR3 residues: CASSLVEAGGEQYF. As DNA, the CDR3 is TGTGCCAGCAGCTTAGTCGAAGCGGGGGGCGAGCAGTACTTC. V gene TRBV11-2 combines with J gene TRBJ2-7; the match to TRBD2 covers 9 bases. Trimming cost V 1 base and J 6 bases; bases outside gene matches: 4. CDR3 size: 14 residues. Germline V gives CDR1 SGHAT, CDR2 FQNNGV.

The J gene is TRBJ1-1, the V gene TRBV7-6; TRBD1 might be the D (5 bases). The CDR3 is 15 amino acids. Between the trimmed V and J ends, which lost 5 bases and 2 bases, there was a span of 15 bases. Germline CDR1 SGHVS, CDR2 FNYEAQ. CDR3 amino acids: CASSPSMGVNTEAFF. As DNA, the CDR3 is TGTGCCAGCAGCCCTAGCATGGGGGTAAACACTGAAGCTTTCTTT.

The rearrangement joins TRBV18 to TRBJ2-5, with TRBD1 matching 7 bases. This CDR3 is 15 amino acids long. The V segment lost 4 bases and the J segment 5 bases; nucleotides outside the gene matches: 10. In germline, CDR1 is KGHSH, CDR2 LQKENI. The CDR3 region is CASSQQGTMGETQYF. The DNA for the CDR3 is TGTGCCAGCTCACAACAGGGGACGATGGGGGAGACCCAGTACTTC.

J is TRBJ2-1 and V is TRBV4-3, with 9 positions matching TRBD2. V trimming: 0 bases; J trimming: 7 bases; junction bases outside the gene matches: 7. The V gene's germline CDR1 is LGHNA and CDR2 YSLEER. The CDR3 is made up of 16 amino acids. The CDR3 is CASSQDEREVTNEQFF. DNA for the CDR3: TGCGCCAGCAGCCAAGATGAGCGGGAGGTCACAAATGAGCAGTTCTTC.

This CDR3 is CASRGPKGANTQYF. In nucleotides, the CDR3 is TGTGCCAGCAGAGGACCAAAGGGGGCGAATACGCAGTATTTT. The chain combines TRBV27 with TRBJ2-3, with TRBD1 identical over 7 bases. The CDR3 covers 14 residues. In germline, CDR1 is MNHEY, CDR2 SMNVEV (reference sequence). J was trimmed by 7 bases and V by 6 bases; bases with no gene match: 10.

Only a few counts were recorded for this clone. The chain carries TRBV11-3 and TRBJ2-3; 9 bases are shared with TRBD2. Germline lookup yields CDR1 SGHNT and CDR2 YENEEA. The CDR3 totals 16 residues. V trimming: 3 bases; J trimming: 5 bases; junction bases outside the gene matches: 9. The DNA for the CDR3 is TGTGCCAGCAGCTTCAGCGCGGGGGGGCTTGGAGATACGCAGTATTTT. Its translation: CASSFSAGGLGDTQYF.

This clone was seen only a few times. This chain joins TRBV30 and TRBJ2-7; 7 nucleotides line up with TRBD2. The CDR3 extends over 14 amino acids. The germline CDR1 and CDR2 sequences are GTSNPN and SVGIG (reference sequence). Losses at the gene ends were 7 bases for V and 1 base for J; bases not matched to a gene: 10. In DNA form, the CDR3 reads TGTGCCTATACGGGGGGACGAAGATCCTACGAGCAGTACTTC. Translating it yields CAYTGGRRSYEQYF.

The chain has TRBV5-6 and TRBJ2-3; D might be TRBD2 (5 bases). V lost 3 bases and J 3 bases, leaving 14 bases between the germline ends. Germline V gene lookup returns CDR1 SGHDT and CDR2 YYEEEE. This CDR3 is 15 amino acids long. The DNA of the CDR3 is TGTGCCAGCAGCTCCGGGGTGTACTTAACAGATACGCAGTATTTT. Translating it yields CASSSGVYLTDTQYF.

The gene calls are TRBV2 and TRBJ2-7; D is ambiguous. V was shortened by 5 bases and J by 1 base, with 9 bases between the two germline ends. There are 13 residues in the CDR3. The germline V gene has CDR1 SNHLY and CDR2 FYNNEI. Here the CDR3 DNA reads TGTGCCAGCAGTCTACTAAAATCCTACGAGCAGTACTTC. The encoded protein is CASSLLKSYEQYF.

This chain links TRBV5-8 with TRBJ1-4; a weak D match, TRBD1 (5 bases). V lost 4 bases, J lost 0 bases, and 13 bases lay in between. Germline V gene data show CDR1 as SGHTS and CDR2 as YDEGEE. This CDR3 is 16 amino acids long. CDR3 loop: CASSARQRTTNEKLFF. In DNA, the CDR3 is TGTGCCAGCAGCGCCAGACAGCGAACAACTAATGAAAAACTGTTTTTT.